The 26 T cell receptor beta chains listed next were all sequenced from one sample in a study of shared clonotypes between healthy human individuals (TCRdb year 2020). Libraries were built with the immunoSEQ multiplex PCR assay. TCRdb provides this immuneACCESS table in a form limited to in-frame rearrangements. Some clones are lacking; in checked studies, under half of them reflect an unresolved V gene, and why the rest are absent is not known. For this sample the table gives approximately 2.5 million clones, of which around nine tenths were detected only once. About 0.13% of the sample comes from the top ten. Source material: naive CD4+ T cells sorted from blood. In light of the paper, this sample's cell subset or site label describes: CD45RA+ positively selected. Receptors were obtained from a man aged 18 to 35 in good health.

This rearrangement joins TRBV5-4 to TRBJ2-3; TRBD2 matches at 10 bases. Germline CDR1 reads SGHNT; CDR2 reads YYREEE (reference sequence). The junction had 11 bases not matched to a gene; V was cut back by 2 bases and J by 2 bases. This CDR3 region has 18 residues. CDR3 sequence: CASSFALAGIRNTDTQYF. CDR3 coding DNA: TGTGCCAGCAGCTTCGCACTAGCGGGGATCCGAAACACAGATACGCAGTATTTT.

J is TRBJ2-7 and V is TRBV18; tentatively, D is TRBD2 (6 bases). The V end lost 4 bases, the J end lost 5 bases, and 15 bases lay between the germline ends. This CDR3 region has 14 residues. Germline CDR1 reads KGHSH; CDR2 reads LQKENI. For the CDR3, the DNA is TGTGCCAGCTCACTGAATGCGGGATCCGACGAGCAGTACTTC. Residues: CASSLNAGSDEQYF.

Comments on this clone: This same CDR3 is encoded by further DNA sequences in the sample. This chain connects TRBV7-2 to TRBJ2-6; no clear D gene. Germline-derived CDR1 and CDR2 are SGHTA and FQGNSA. Trimming removed 4 bases at V and 0 bases at J, with 4 bases between. The CDR3 runs to 14 residues. Here the CDR3 reads CASSSSSGANVLTF. Written as DNA, the CDR3 is TGTGCCAGCAGCTCATCCTCTGGGGCCAACGTCCTGACTTTC.

V is TRBV6-5 and J is TRBJ2-7; perhaps TRBD1 as D (5 bases). Germline V gives CDR1 MNHEY, CDR2 SVGAGI. V lost 2 bases to trimming and J lost 11 bases, with 16 bases between them. This CDR3 contains 13 residues. Here the CDR3 reads CASSYEQAALKYF. Written as DNA, the CDR3 is TGTGCCAGCAGTTACGAACAGGCCGCCCTTAAGTACTTC.

V is TRBV6-1 and J is TRBJ2-5; D unresolved. Between the trimmed V and J ends, which lost 0 bases and 5 bases, there was a span of 4 bases. CDR1 is MNHNS and CDR2 is SASEGT in the germline V gene. This CDR3 region has 12 residues. CDR3 loop: CASSEAWETQYF. Written as DNA, the CDR3 is TGTGCCAGCAGTGAAGCTTGGGAGACCCAGTACTTC.

The chain combines TRBV30 with TRBJ2-7; possibly TRBD1 for D (6 bases). Trimming shortened V by 5 bases and J by 1 base, and 15 bases separated the two germline ends. CDR3 length: 14 amino acids. Germline loops: CDR1 GTSNPN, CDR2 SVGIG (reference sequence). In nucleotides, the CDR3 is TGTGCCTGGGCCCCCCGGACAGAATCCTACGAGCAGTACTTC. As protein: CAWAPRTESYEQYF.

This chain joins TRBV19 and TRBJ1-1, with D possibly TRBD1 on 6 matching bases. CDR1 is LNHDA and CDR2 is SQIVND in the germline V gene (reference sequence). The CDR3 extends over 13 amino acids. V lost 6 bases and J 5 bases, leaving 13 bases between the germline ends. The chain's CDR3 is CASSDVGGTEAFF. CDR3 nucleotide sequence: TGTGCCAGTAGCGACGTAGGGGGGACTGAAGCTTTCTTT.

This rearrangement joins TRBV5-6 to TRBJ2-2, with 7 bases fitting TRBD2. Germline CDR1 reads SGHDT; CDR2 reads YYEEEE. CDR3 size: 17 residues. The trim removed 4 bases at V and 4 bases at J, leaving 13 bases unmatched. This chain's CDR3 is CASSRRYERGLTGELFF. As DNA, the CDR3 is TGTGCCAGCAGCCGTCGGTACGAGCGGGGTCTCACCGGGGAGCTGTTTTTT.

The chain carries TRBV10-3 and TRBJ2-7, with TRBD1 matching over 7 bases. Looked up from germline, CDR1 is ENHRY and CDR2 is SYGVKD. The CDR3 length is 12 residues. J was trimmed by 6 bases and V by 3 bases; bases with no gene match: 2. CDR3 coding DNA: TGTGCCATCAGTGATACAGGGGCCGAGCAGTACTTC. The encoded protein is CAISDTGAEQYF.

The V call is TRBV19, the J call TRBJ1-5; weak D call: TRBD1 (5 bases). The CDR3 is 14 residues long. V was shortened by 7 bases and J by 3 bases, with 13 bases between the two germline ends. Germline V CDR1 and CDR2: LNHDA, SQIVND (reference sequence). CDR3 sequence reads: CASTLDSFNQPQHF. For the CDR3, the DNA is TGTGCCAGTACCCTCGACAGTTTCAATCAGCCCCAGCATTTT.

The V call is TRBV11-3, the J call TRBJ2-1; 10 positions match TRBD2. The germline V gene encodes CDR1 SGHNT and CDR2 YENEEA. This CDR3 contains 13 residues. With V trimmed by 5 bases and J by 5 bases, 0 bases remained unmatched. CDR3 residues: CASSGTSDNEQFF. The CDR3 region has the DNA TGTGCCAGCAGCGGGACTAGCGACAATGAGCAGTTCTTC.

This chain connects TRBV6-1 to TRBJ1-2; 7 nucleotides align to TRBD1. The germline gives CDR1 MNHNS, CDR2 SASEGT. Germline trimming cut 6 bases from V and 8 bases from J; bases unmatched to any gene: 9. CDR3 size: 13 residues. Written as DNA, the CDR3 is TGTGCCAGCAGCTTTGACAGGGCAGGGGGCTACACCTTC. This codes for CASSFDRAGGYTF.

V and J are TRBV5-1 and TRBJ2-7; the match to TRBD1 covers 7 bases. The V gene's germline CDR1 is SGHRS and CDR2 YFSETQ. This CDR3 region has 14 residues. V shed 4 bases and J 6 bases; nucleotides not matched to a gene: 10. The CDR3 is CASSNSGTAFEQYF. For the CDR3, the DNA is TGCGCCAGCAGCAACTCAGGGACAGCTTTCGAGCAGTACTTC.

The chain is built from TRBV6-6 and TRBJ1-6; 11 nucleotides agree with TRBD1. Germline CDR1 reads MNHNY; CDR2 reads SVGAGI (reference sequence). With 6 bases clipped from V and 11 bases from J, the junction kept 3 bases outside the gene matches. There are 13 residues in the CDR3. As DNA, the CDR3 is TGTGCCAGCAGCTCGGGACAGGGGGCACCCCTCCACTTT. It specifies CASSSGQGAPLHF.

The gene calls are TRBV7-2 and TRBJ2-7; D assignment may be TRBD1 or TRBD2 (6 bases each). Germline lookup yields CDR1 SGHTA and CDR2 FQGNSA. Trimming stripped 0 bases from V and 4 bases from J, with 16 bases between. There are 16 residues in the CDR3. CDR3: CASSLAMTEGGYEQYF. DNA for the CDR3: TGTGCCAGCAGCTTAGCGATGACCGAAGGGGGGTACGAGCAGTACTTC.

The chain combines TRBV6-6 with TRBJ1-1; maybe TRBD1 (6 bases). Germline loops: CDR1 MNHNY, CDR2 SVGAGI (reference sequence). This CDR3 comprises 12 residues. The V and J ends lost 6 bases and 11 bases respectively, with 16 bases between them. The DNA for the CDR3 is TGTGCCAGCAGCCAAAAAGGACAGATTGCTTTCTTT. Its translation is CASSQKGQIAFF.

This clone has only one observation. The sample has other DNA sequences that encode this CDR3 too. This sequence joins TRBV11-2 and TRBJ2-7; maybe TRBD2 (7 bases). The germline V gene has CDR1 SGHAT and CDR2 FQNNGV. The CDR3 extends over 14 amino acids. Trimming left V 1 base short and J 3 bases short, with 10 bases between. The CDR3 sequence is CASSLVGGGYEQYF. In nucleotides, the CDR3 is TGTGCCAGCAGCTTAGTGGGAGGGGGCTACGAGCAGTACTTC.

The gene calls are TRBV5-1 and TRBJ2-3, with D perhaps assigned TRBD1 or TRBD2 (5 bases each). CDR1 and CDR2 (germline): SGHRS, YFSETQ. V lost 5 bases to trimming and J lost 2 bases, with 9 bases between them. The CDR3 contains 13 residues. As DNA, the CDR3 is TGCGCCAGCAGATGGGGGACCACAGATACGCAGTATTTT. It is translated as CASRWGTTDTQYF.

This clone has just one count. The chain couples TRBV9 to TRBJ2-5; 12 bases are shared with TRBD2. Germline values: CDR1 SGDLS, CDR2 YYNGEE. The junction had 9 bases not matched to a gene; V was cut back by 3 bases and J by 6 bases. The length of the CDR3 is 16 residues. CDR3 residues: CASSALAGGPPKTQYF. CDR3 sequence (DNA): TGTGCCAGCAGCGCTCTAGCGGGGGGGCCTCCAAAGACCCAGTACTTC.

This clone turned up a few times. The rearrangement uses TRBV5-5 and TRBJ1-2, with D unresolved. CDR3 length: 11 residues. CDR1 is SGHKS, CDR2 YYEKEE, per germline (reference sequence). Trimming removed 3 bases at V and 5 bases at J, with 5 bases between. The CDR3 DNA follows: TGTGCCAGCAGCTCCTTATATGGCTACACCTTC. Residues: CASSSLYGYTF.

In this sample, this clone turned up a few times. The chain couples TRBV10-1 to TRBJ1-1; the match to TRBD1 covers 7 bases. J was trimmed by 4 bases and V by 2 bases; bases with no gene match: 7. There are 15 residues in the CDR3. Germline CDR1 WNHNN, CDR2 SYGVQD (reference sequence). CDR3 in amino acids: CASSERAGGVTEAFF. CDR3 sequence (DNA): TGCGCCAGCAGTGAGAGGGCAGGGGGTGTCACTGAAGCTTTCTTT.

V is TRBV19 and J is TRBJ1-6; 11 bases map to TRBD1. The CDR3 has 16 amino acids. Germline trimming cut 0 bases from V and 8 bases from J; bases unmatched to any gene: 3. Germline-derived CDR1 and CDR2 are LNHDA and SQIVND (reference sequence). This chain's CDR3 is CASSIDGTGGYSPLHF. CDR3 bases: TGTGCCAGTAGTATAGACGGGACAGGGGGTTATTCACCCCTCCACTTT.

The chain has TRBV5-1 and TRBJ1-2, with TRBD1 matching over 8 bases. The CDR3 is 13 amino acids. Trimming took 4 bases from V and 8 from J; bases not matched to a gene: 7. Germline values: CDR1 SGHRS, CDR2 YFSETQ. The CDR3 region has the DNA TGCGCCAGCAGCCTGACAGGGGATAGGGGCTACACCTTC. This codes for CASSLTGDRGYTF.

The gene calls are TRBV5-4 and TRBJ2-1, with 7 bases aligning to TRBD1. Germline V gene data show CDR1 as SGHNT and CDR2 as YYREEE (reference sequence). The CDR3 loop spans 15 amino acids. The V gene end was trimmed by 4 bases and the J gene end by 8 bases; junction bases not matched to a gene: 12. CDR3 amino acids: CASSGPGTVGDEQFF. DNA of the CDR3: TGTGCCAGCAGCGGACCCGGGACAGTAGGGGATGAGCAGTTCTTC.

The genes are TRBV19 and TRBJ1-6; 8 bases are shared with TRBD1. The CDR3 loop spans 15 amino acids. V gave up 7 bases and J gave up 8 bases; unmatched junction bases: 10. Germline assignment: CDR1 LNHDA and CDR2 SQIVND (reference sequence). DNA of the CDR3: TGTGCCAGTAATTCCTTCGGACAGGGTTATTCACCCCTCCACTTT. It specifies CASNSFGQGYSPLHF.

The gene calls are TRBV29-1 and TRBJ1-1, with no clear D. This CDR3 has 13 amino acids. Trimming took off 1 base at V and 1 base at J, with 7 bases between the two ends. CDR1 SQVTM and CDR2 ANQGSEA come from the germline V gene. The CDR3 loop is CSVEGTRNTEAFF. CDR3 nucleotides: TGCAGCGTTGAAGGGACCAGGAACACTGAAGCTTTCTTT. Full variable domain (rest looked up from reference TRBV29-1 and TRBJ1-1): SAVISQKPSRDICQRGTSLTIQCQVDSQVTMMFWYRQQPGQSLTLIATANQGSEATYESGFVIDKFPISRPNLTFSTLTVSNMSPEDSSIYLCSVEGTRNTEAFFGQGTRLTVV.